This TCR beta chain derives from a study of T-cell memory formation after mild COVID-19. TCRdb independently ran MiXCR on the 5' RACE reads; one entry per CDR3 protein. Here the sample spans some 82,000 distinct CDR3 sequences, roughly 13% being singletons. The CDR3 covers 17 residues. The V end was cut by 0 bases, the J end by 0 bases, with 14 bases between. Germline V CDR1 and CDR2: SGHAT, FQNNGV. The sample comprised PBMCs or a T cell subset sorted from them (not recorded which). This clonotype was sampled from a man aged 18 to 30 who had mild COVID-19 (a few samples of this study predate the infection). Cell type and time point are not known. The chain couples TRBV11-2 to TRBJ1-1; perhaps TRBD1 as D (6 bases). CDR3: CASSLEPRGAMNTEAFF. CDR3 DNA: TGTGCCAGCAGCTTAGAGCCACGGGGGGCTATGAACACTGAAGCTTTCTTT.